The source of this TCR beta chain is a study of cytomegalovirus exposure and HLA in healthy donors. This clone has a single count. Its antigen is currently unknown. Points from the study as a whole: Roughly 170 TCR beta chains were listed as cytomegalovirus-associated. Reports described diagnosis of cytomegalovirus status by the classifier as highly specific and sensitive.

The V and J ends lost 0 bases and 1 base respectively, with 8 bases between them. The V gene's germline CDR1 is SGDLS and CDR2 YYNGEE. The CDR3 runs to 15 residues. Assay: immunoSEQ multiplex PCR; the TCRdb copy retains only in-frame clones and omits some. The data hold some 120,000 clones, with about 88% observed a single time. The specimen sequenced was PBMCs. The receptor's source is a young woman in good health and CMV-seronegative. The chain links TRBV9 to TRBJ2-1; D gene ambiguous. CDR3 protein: CASSVGQVSYNEQFF. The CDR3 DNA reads TGTGCCAGCAGCGTAGGGCAGGTGTCCTACAATGAGCAGTTCTTC.